The subject of this entry is one T cell receptor beta chain. What it recognizes is unknown. This specimen belongs to a study of cytomegalovirus exposure and HLA in healthy donors. Whole-study results and caveats: The study designated 150 or so TCR beta chains cytomegalovirus-associated. Most observed TCR sequences were rare, whereas some public TCRs were detected in many donors.

Repertoires were generated with immunoSEQ multiplex PCR, while TCRdb's copy carries only in-frame clones and drops some. In the table there are 250,000 to 300,000 clones, 65% to 90% of which are singletons. The clonotype was recovered from a woman under 30 in good health and CMV-seronegative. Sequencing input: PBMCs.

This chain's CDR3 is CASSLAQTLDTQYF. The DNA for the CDR3 is TGCGCCAGCAGCTTGGCCCAGACTTTAGATACGCAGTATTTT. The gene calls are TRBV5-1 and TRBJ2-3; unclear D gene. Germline V gene lookup returns CDR1 SGHRS and CDR2 YFSETQ. This CDR3 is 14 amino acids long. Deletions cut 0 bases from V and 5 bases from J, with 10 bases between.